The rows below give T cell receptor beta chains drawn from one sample of a study of T cell changes during pregnancy in multiple sclerosis. Some clones are missing from TCRdb's copy, which holds only in-frame ones; the method was immunoSEQ multiplex PCR. This table holds about 100,000 clones, 85% to 95% found once. The sequenced sample was peripheral blood, obtained before pregnancy. The receptors were gathered from a female donor with multiple sclerosis, enrolled in a pregnancy study. CDR3s include the opening cysteine and the closing phenylalanine or tryptophan. The order of the fields is J gene, D gene, V gene, clone size, CDR3 DNA, CDR3 protein. A D gene is named only where the DNA matches it firmly. Size values are once, few and many counts, or a class for expanded clones, and some rows have none.

TRBJ2-3	TRBD1	TRBV29-1	-	TGCAGCGCCCAGAGACAGGGTGGCACAGATACGCAGTATTTT	CSAQRQGGTDTQYF
TRBJ1-2	-	TRBV28	-	TGTGCCAGCAGCCTGTGGAGCTATGGCTACACCTTC	CASSLWSYGYTF
TRBJ2-7	TRBD2	TRBV7-9	-	TGTGCCAGCAGCTTAGGTCCACTAGCGGGAGTTTACGAGCAGTACTTC	CASSLGPLAGVYEQYF
TRBJ1-2	-	TRBV6-6	-	TGTGCCAGCAGTTACTCGAGGAGTAATGGCTACACCTTC	CASSYSRSNGYTF
TRBJ2-7	TRBD2	TRBV19	-	TGTGCCAGTAGTTCGACTAGCGGGAGGTACGAGCAGTACTTC	CASSSTSGRYEQYF
TRBJ2-3	TRBD2	TRBV27	-	TGTGCCAGCAGTTCCTCGACTAGCGGAAGCACAGATACGCAGTATTTT	CASSSSTSGSTDTQYF
TRBJ1-5	TRBD1	TRBV2	-	TGTGCCAGCCGGACAGGGGGCGTCTCCAATCAGCCCCAGCATTTT	CASRTGGVSNQPQHF
TRBJ1-2	TRBD1	TRBV5-1	-	TGCGCCAGCAGGTACACCGGGACAGGGGGCGGCTACACCTTC	CASRYTGTGGGYTF
TRBJ1-1	-	TRBV27	-	TGTGCCAGCACCCCGGGGATCGAGAACACTGAAGCTTTCTTT	CASTPGIENTEAFF
TRBJ2-7	TRBD1	TRBV7-2	-	TGTGCCAGCAGCCCCGGGACAGGTGTTTACGAGCAGTACTTC	CASSPGTGVYEQYF
TRBJ1-4	-	TRBV11-2	-	TGTGCCAGCAGCCCCTCGGACGGGGATAATGAAAAACTGTTTTTT	CASSPSDGDNEKLFF
TRBJ1-5	-	TRBV28	-	TGTGCCAGCAGTCGGCGACGACGGGGGCAGCCCCAGCATTTT	CASSRRRRGQPQHF
TRBJ2-1	TRBD2	TRBV29-1	-	TGCAGCGTTGCCGCCGGGACTAGCGGGAATAAGCCCCAGTTCTTC	CSVAAGTSGNKPQFF
TRBJ2-1	TRBD2	TRBV5-1	once	TGCGCCAGCAGCTTGACTAGCGGGAGGGCCGGTTACAATGAGCAGTTCTTC	CASSLTSGRAGYNEQFF
TRBJ2-7	TRBD1	TRBV28	-	TGTGCCAGCAGTATCCCCCTGGGACAGGATGGTCTGTACTTC	CASSIPLGQDGLYF
TRBJ1-3	-	TRBV5-1	-	TGCGCCAGCAGCTTTGGGGGGGGCTCGAGCTCTGGAAACACCATATATTTT	CASSFGGGSSSGNTIYF
TRBJ2-3	-	TRBV5-4	-	TGTGCCAGCCGCCGACTAGGTACAAACACAGATACGCAGTATTTT	CASRRLGTNTDTQYF
TRBJ2-2	-	TRBV30	-	TGTGCCTGGAGCCGCGGGCGAAACACCGGGGAGCTGTTTTTT	CAWSRGRNTGELFF
TRBJ2-1	TRBD2	TRBV19	-	TGTGCCAGTCAAAGGACTAGCGGCTCCTACAATGAGCAGTTCTTC	CASQRTSGSYNEQFF
TRBJ2-1	TRBD1	TRBV9	-	TGTGCCAGCAGCGTCAACGGACAGGGGGCGAATGAGCAGTTCTTC	CASSVNGQGANEQFF
TRBJ1-3	TRBD1	TRBV7-2	-	TGTGCCAGCAGCCCTGCCGGACAGGGATTTGGAAACACCATATATTTT	CASSPAGQGFGNTIYF
TRBJ2-1	-	TRBV6-1	-	TGTGCCAGCAGTGAAGCAGGCAGCCGCGGCAATGAGCAGTTCTTC	CASSEAGSRGNEQFF
TRBJ1-1	-	TRBV5-1	-	TGCGCCAGCAGCTTCGGGGCGCGGGGCACTGAAGCTTTCTTT	CASSFGARGTEAFF
TRBJ2-7	-	TRBV5-1	once	TGCGCCAGCCGCGGGTCAGGTGACTCCTACGAGCAGTACTTC	CASRGSGDSYEQYF
TRBJ2-7	TRBD1	TRBV9	-	TGTGCCAGCAGCGTGGCCGGGACAGGGTACGAGCAGTACTTC	CASSVAGTGYEQYF
TRBJ1-1	-	TRBV19	few	TGTGCCAGTAGTATTGGGCTATTGGTGAACACTGAAGCTTTCTTT	CASSIGLLVNTEAFF
TRBJ2-2	TRBD1	TRBV7-8	-	TGTGCCAGCAGGGCCGGGACAGGGGACACCGGGGAGCTGTTTTTT	CASRAGTGDTGELFF
TRBJ2-7	-	TRBV27	-	TGTGCCAGCAGTTTAACCTCAGACTACGAGCAGTACTTC	CASSLTSDYEQYF
TRBJ2-1	TRBD1	TRBV7-2	-	TGTGCCAGCAGCTTACGGGACAGGGGTTACAATGAGCAGTTCTTC	CASSLRDRGYNEQFF
TRBJ1-5	-	TRBV11-2	-	TGTGCCAGCAGCATCCAGGGACTGATCAATCAGCCCCAGCATTTT	CASSIQGLINQPQHF
TRBJ2-3	-	TRBV9	-	TGTGCCAGCAGCGTAGGGATAGCTAGCACAGATACGCAGTATTTT	CASSVGIASTDTQYF
TRBJ1-5	-	TRBV6-6	-	TGTGCCAGCACTGAGCGGATGTCTAGCAATCAGCCCCAGCATTTT	CASTERMSSNQPQHF
TRBJ2-2	TRBD1	TRBV9	-	TGTGCCAGCAGCGGCGACAGGGGAGTGCCCGCGACCGGGGAGCTGTTTTTT	CASSGDRGVPATGELFF
TRBJ2-7	-	TRBV4-1	-	TGCGCCAGCAGCCAAGCGGCAGGGTTCTACGAGCAGTACTTC	CASSQAAGFYEQYF
TRBJ2-1	TRBD2	TRBV29-1	-	TGCAGCCCACAGGGACTAGCGGGAGAGAGGGTTTACAATGAGCAGTTCTTC	CSPQGLAGERVYNEQFF
TRBJ2-1	-	TRBV27	-	TGTGCCAGCAGTTCGCGGGACAATGAGCAGTTCTTC	CASSSRDNEQFF